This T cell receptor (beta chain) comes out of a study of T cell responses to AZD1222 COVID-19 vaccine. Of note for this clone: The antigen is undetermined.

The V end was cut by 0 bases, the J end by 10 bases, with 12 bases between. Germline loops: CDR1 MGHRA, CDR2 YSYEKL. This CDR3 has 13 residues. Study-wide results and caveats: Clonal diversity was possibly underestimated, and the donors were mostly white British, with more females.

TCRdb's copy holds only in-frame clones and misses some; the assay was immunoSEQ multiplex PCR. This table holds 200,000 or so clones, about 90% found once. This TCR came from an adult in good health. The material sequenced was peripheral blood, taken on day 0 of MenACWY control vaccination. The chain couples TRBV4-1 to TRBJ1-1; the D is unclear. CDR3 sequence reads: CASSQDKGQRAFF. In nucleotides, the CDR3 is TGCGCCAGCAGCCAAGATAAGGGCCAGCGAGCTTTCTTT.